This T cell receptor (beta chain) derives from a study of prognosis after radiotherapy for stage I lung cancer. The overall study: A median of around 7 months after radiotherapy, distant metastases were seen in a few patients, while no significant progression was shown by 15.

Germline assignment: CDR1 GTSNPN and CDR2 SVGIG (reference sequence). The V end was cut by 4 bases, the J end by 6 bases, with 13 bases between. The length of the CDR3 is 12 residues. Two-round multiplex PCR amplified TCR beta CDR3 from genomic DNA. Initially, in first-round PCR, primers specific to each TRBV and TRBJ gene were used. TCRdb analysed the multiplex PCR reads with MiXCR anew, one entry per CDR3 protein. The sample shows more than 11,000 distinct CDR3 sequences, approximately 31% of them seen only once. Findings of the study overall: The question of whether the expanded TCR clones were tumor-specific was not determined. Among patients who developed distant metastases, Shannon entropy after stereotactic body radiation therapy was lower.

This clonotype is deemed medium-sized. The antigen remains unidentified. The chain combines TRBV30 with TRBJ2-7; D might be TRBD2 (6 bases). The receptor was derived from a donor at least 50 years old with non-small cell lung cancer. Here the sequenced sample was PBMCs, taken before or after stereotactic body radiation therapy (not recorded which). The CDR3 here is CAWTGTGLEQYF. CDR3 nucleotides: TGTGCCTGGACCGGGACTGGCCTCGAGCAGTACTTC.